This TCR beta chain comes out of a study of vaccination effects on CD4 cells after COVID-19. General study points: Late post-vaccination, clones induced by infection and those induced by vaccine underwent marked clonal contraction. In vaccinees who were healthy, merely 1 out of 255 vaccine-induced clones cross-reacted with common cold coronaviruses.

Germline loops: CDR1 SGHRS, CDR2 YFSETQ. V shed 2 bases and J shed 1 base, with 7 bases lying between them. The CDR3 covers 14 residues. As for this clone: Its antigen is as yet unknown.

TCRdb's table, derived via immunoSEQ multiplex PCR, lists solely in-frame clones and lacks some. The sample consists of 71,000 or so clones, over 65% of them appearing once. Prior to sequencing, the ViraFEST assay stimulated PBMC with viral peptide pools, which expanded the antigen-specific CD4+ T cells. Following an approximately eleven-day culture, CD4+ T cells were purified. The healthy vaccine recipients, who had no prior SARS-CoV-2 infection, showed negative nucleocapsid antibodies. The source of this sequence is a human donor who received a COVID-19 vaccine. Material: CD4+ T cells from PBMCs cultured with HCoV-OC43 spike peptides, obtained before COVID-19 vaccination. Subset here: HCoV-OC43 spike overlapping peptide pool stimulation. This rearrangement joins TRBV5-1 to TRBJ1-5; a weak D match, TRBD1 (6 bases). The CDR3 reads CASSLGGSNQPQHF. CDR3 bases: TGCGCCAGCAGCTTAGGGGGGAGCAATCAGCCCCAGCATTTT.